This is a list of T cell receptor beta chains from one sample in a study of shared clonotypes between healthy human individuals. Here immunoSEQ multiplex PCR was the method, and the copy in TCRdb shows in-frame clones only, minus some. Of around 1,000,000 clones listed, 70% to 80% were seen once; the top ten hold more than 0.85%. The source material was memory CD4+ T cells from PBMCs. Receptors were obtained from a man younger than 30 in good health. Some clones in this sample may be carry-over from other donors' samples. The CDR3 runs from the conserved cysteine through the conserved F or W. Fields, in order: CDR3 protein, J gene, V gene.

CAWGTITGNTIYF,TRBJ1-3,TRBV30
CASSFEGGDTQYF,TRBJ2-3,TRBV2
CAISGTSGRVSEQYF,TRBJ2-7,TRBV10-3
CASSLLGTSGTYEQYF,TRBJ2-7,TRBV5-4
CASTALETQYF,TRBJ2-5,TRBV6-5
CASKLSWEQYF,TRBJ2-7,TRBV2
CASSFSPGAYEQYF,TRBJ2-7,TRBV7-2
CASSPPLGMVEQYF,TRBJ2-7,TRBV18
CASSKRDGTSGSRPDTQYF,TRBJ2-3,TRBV21-1
CASSPGAGAYNEQFF,TRBJ2-1,TRBV18
CATSPTGLTEQYF,TRBJ2-7,TRBV5-1
CASSKLDRATNEKLFF,TRBJ1-4,TRBV7-6
CASSRTGNSYEQYF,TRBJ2-7,TRBV5-1
CSVTASADTQYF,TRBJ2-3,TRBV29-1
CASSLSGRVDTQYF,TRBJ2-3,TRBV7-2
CASSGGTVSNQPQHF,TRBJ1-5,TRBV11-2
CASSESTSGSWGTDTQYF,TRBJ2-3,TRBV10-2
CASSLGTQYGYTF,TRBJ1-2,TRBV14
CASKREGNEQFF,TRBJ2-1,TRBV10-3
CASSLVGERNTEAFF,TRBJ1-1,TRBV5-1
CASSLWAGGQETQYF,TRBJ2-5,TRBV28
CASIEGEAGELFF,TRBJ2-2,TRBV5-1
CASSVGDLWLGEQYF,TRBJ2-7,TRBV9
CASSEAGTGAFLYGYTF,TRBJ1-2,TRBV2
CASSLSRGRNYNSPLHF,TRBJ1-6,TRBV7-2
CASSQAGGGQETQYF,TRBJ2-5,TRBV4-3
CASGILRVYGYTF,TRBJ1-2,TRBV28